This is a list of T cell receptor beta chains from one sample in a study of metastatic and nonmetastatic thyroid tumors. Through MiXCR, TCRdb re-clonotyped the PCR reads. The sample includes about 23,000 clones, about 25% of them seen just once. The source material was tumor tissue. The source is a female donor with papillary thyroid cancer or a benign thyroid nodule (not recorded which). Some clones in this sample may be carry-over from other donors' samples. The CDR3 runs from the conserved cysteine through the conserved F or W. D genes are given only for firm matches. Size is omitted from some rows. Given values are once, few, many or a class for expanded clones.

v_gene: TRBV6-6; abundance: .; j_gene: TRBJ1-2; d_gene: .; CDR3aa: CASSYVEKGHGYTF; CDR3nt: TGTGCCAGCAGTTACGTCGAAAAGGGGCATGGCTACACCTTC
v_gene: TRBV3-1; abundance: many; j_gene: TRBJ2-2; d_gene: .; CDR3aa: CASSQESHTGELFF; CDR3nt: TGTGCCAGCAGCCAAGAGTCCCACACCGGGGAGCTGTTTTTT
v_gene: TRBV15; abundance: many; j_gene: TRBJ2-7; d_gene: .; CDR3aa: CATSRDRSSYEQYF; CDR3nt: TGTGCCACCAGCAGAGACAGGAGCTCCTACGAGCAGTACTTC
v_gene: TRBV19; abundance: few; j_gene: TRBJ1-6; d_gene: .; CDR3aa: CASSTQENSPLHF; CDR3nt: TGTGCCAGTAGTACGCAAGAGAATTCACCCCTCCACTTT
v_gene: TRBV30; abundance: many; j_gene: TRBJ2-3; d_gene: .; CDR3aa: CAWSDLTRKFDTQYF; CDR3nt: TGTGCCTGGAGTGATCTGACTAGAAAGTTTGATACGCAGTATTTT
v_gene: TRBV3-1; abundance: medium-sized; j_gene: TRBJ2-7; d_gene: .; CDR3aa: CASSQVMSYEQYF; CDR3nt: TGTGCCAGCAGCCAAGTAATGTCCTACGAGCAGTACTTC
v_gene: TRBV9; abundance: once; j_gene: TRBJ2-2; d_gene: .; CDR3aa: CASSLVVSNTGELLF; CDR3nt: TGTGCCAGCAGCCTCGTCGTGTCGAACACCGGGGAGCTGCTTTTT
v_gene: TRBV6-2/TRBV6-3; abundance: few; j_gene: TRBJ1-5; d_gene: .; CDR3aa: CASGLNAARDQPQHF; CDR3nt: TGTGCCAGCGGCCTCAACGCTGCGCGAGATCAGCCCCAGCATTTT
v_gene: TRBV20-1; abundance: many; j_gene: TRBJ2-7; d_gene: TRBD2; CDR3aa: CSARLAGGSSYEQYF; CDR3nt: TGCAGTGCTAGACTGGCGGGGGGCTCTTCCTACGAGCAGTACTTC
v_gene: TRBV6-9; abundance: .; j_gene: TRBJ1-2; d_gene: .; CDR3aa: CASSSGFNYGYTF; CDR3nt: TGTGCCAGCAGTTCCGGTTTTAACTATGGCTACACCTTC
v_gene: TRBV2; abundance: .; j_gene: TRBJ1-2; d_gene: TRBD1; CDR3aa: CASSEVGTGGYGYTF; CDR3nt: TGTGCCAGCAGTGAAGTCGGGACAGGGGGCTATGGCTACACCTTC
v_gene: TRBV28; abundance: .; j_gene: TRBJ1-2; d_gene: .; CDR3aa: CASSQRQIGYGYTF; CDR3nt: TGTGCCAGCAGTCAAAGACAGATCGGCTATGGCTACACCTTC
v_gene: TRBV5-1; abundance: many; j_gene: TRBJ1-1; d_gene: .; CDR3aa: CASRITAEGTEAFF; CDR3nt: TGCGCCAGCAGGATCACCGCTGAGGGAACTGAAGCTTTCTTT
v_gene: TRBV2; abundance: many; j_gene: TRBJ2-3; d_gene: TRBD2; CDR3aa: CASSATSGFAPDTQYF; CDR3nt: TGTGCCAGCAGTGCAACTAGCGGGTTCGCTCCAGATACGCAGTATTTT
v_gene: TRBV6-1; abundance: medium-sized; j_gene: TRBJ1-6; d_gene: .; CDR3aa: CASRDGQQNSPLHF; CDR3nt: TGTGCCAGCAGAGACGGACAGCAGAATTCACCCCTCCACTTT
v_gene: TRBV12-3/TRBV12-4; abundance: .; j_gene: TRBJ2-7; d_gene: TRBD1; CDR3aa: CASSYRGREYEQYF; CDR3nt: TGTGCCAGCAGTTACAGGGGACGGGAATACGAGCAGTACTTC
v_gene: TRBV20-1; abundance: .; j_gene: TRBJ2-1; d_gene: .; CDR3aa: CSARDSRSGPTYNEQFF; CDR3nt: TGCAGTGCTAGAGATAGTAGAAGCGGGCCTACCTACAATGAGCAGTTCTTC
v_gene: TRBV12-3/TRBV12-4; abundance: .; j_gene: TRBJ2-7; d_gene: .; CDR3aa: CASSTTYEQYF; CDR3nt: TGTGCCAGCAGTACAACTTACGAGCAGTACTTC
v_gene: TRBV27; abundance: .; j_gene: TRBJ1-2; d_gene: .; CDR3aa: CASRARQDTNYGYTF; CDR3nt: TGTGCCAGCAGGGCCCGACAGGACACTAACTATGGCTACACCTTC
v_gene: TRBV12-3/TRBV12-4; abundance: many; j_gene: TRBJ2-5; d_gene: .; CDR3aa: CASRRREETQYF; CDR3nt: TGTGCCAGCAGGCGACGGGAAGAGACCCAGTACTTC
v_gene: TRBV7-9; abundance: many; j_gene: TRBJ2-5; d_gene: .; CDR3aa: CASSSYGWFQETQYF; CDR3nt: TGTGCCAGCAGCTCCTACGGGTGGTTTCAAGAGACCCAGTACTTC
v_gene: TRBV2; abundance: few; j_gene: TRBJ1-4; d_gene: .; CDR3aa: CASSEEELVEKLFF; CDR3nt: TGTGCCAGCAGTGAAGAGGAGCTCGTGGAGAAACTGTTTTTT
v_gene: TRBV7-2; abundance: .; j_gene: TRBJ2-5; d_gene: .; CDR3aa: CASNSLGAGRETQYF; CDR3nt: TGTGCCAGCAACTCGCTGGGTGCTGGGCGAGAGACCCAGTACTTC
v_gene: TRBV6-1; abundance: .; j_gene: TRBJ2-2; d_gene: .; CDR3aa: CADRPRGTGEMFF; CDR3nt: TGTGCCGACCGTCCCCGGGGAACCGGGGAGATGTTTTTT
v_gene: TRBV19; abundance: .; j_gene: TRBJ2-1; d_gene: .; CDR3aa: CASSIASGGAGVYNEQLF; CDR3nt: TGTGCCAGTAGTATAGCCAGCGGAGGGGCCGGAGTCTACAATGAGCAGTTATTC
v_gene: TRBV29-1; abundance: many; j_gene: TRBJ2-3; d_gene: TRBD2; CDR3aa: CSVEGQAGVTDTQYF; CDR3nt: TGCAGCGTTGAAGGCCAAGCGGGGGTAACAGATACGCAGTATTTT